The 8 T cell receptor beta chains in this list originate from one sample, sequenced in a study of T cell responses to AZD1222 COVID-19 vaccine. Produced via immunoSEQ multiplex PCR; TCRdb's table is partial and in-frame only. This table has 150,000 to 200,000 clones, 92% appearing once. Sequenced material: peripheral blood, taken on day 0 of AZD1222 vaccination. These receptors were collected from an adult in good health.

The V and J genes are TRBV19 and TRBJ2-7; D might be TRBD1 or TRBD2, each matching 5 bases. CDR3 length: 14 amino acids. Germline CDR1 LNHDA, CDR2 SQIVND (reference sequence). V was clipped by 5 bases and J by 6 bases, with 17 bases between them. The CDR3 DNA follows: TGTGCCAGTAGTTGGGAGAGCGGTAGGGGCGAGCAGTACTTC. It codes for CASSWESGRGEQYF.

The V gene is TRBV28, the J gene TRBJ2-1, with 13 bases fitting TRBD2. The CDR3 spans 18 residues. CDR1 and CDR2 (germline): MDHEN, SYDVKM. J gave up 6 bases and V 4 bases, and 12 bases lay outside the gene matches. The CDR3 sequence is CASSSQTSGGRIFNEQFF. The CDR3 DNA follows: TGTGCCAGCAGTTCCCAGACTAGCGGGGGGCGCATTTTCAATGAGCAGTTCTTC.

The chain joins TRBV6-1 to TRBJ2-7; the D gene is possibly TRBD1 (6 bases). This CDR3 comprises 17 residues. Trimming shortened V by 4 bases and J by 4 bases, and 23 bases separated the two germline ends. The germline gives CDR1 MNHNS, CDR2 SASEGT. The CDR3 loop is CASSGRTRDQGFYEQYV. The CDR3 DNA reads as TGTGCCAGCAGTGGTAGGACCCGGGACCAGGGGTTTTACGAGCAGTACGTC.

The chain has TRBV4-1 and TRBJ2-1; D may be TRBD1 or TRBD2 (5 bases each). V was shortened by 3 bases and J by 10 bases, with 16 bases between the two germline ends. The CDR3 totals 14 residues. Per germline, CDR1 MGHRA and CDR2 YSYEKL. Written as DNA, the CDR3 is TGCGCCAGCAGCCACGAGGGGTTGTGGCGGGAGCAGTTCTTC. It yields the protein CASSHEGLWREQFF.

The chain carries TRBV19 and TRBJ2-5; possibly TRBD1 or TRBD2 for D (5 bases each). In germline, CDR1 is LNHDA, CDR2 SQIVND (reference sequence). V was pared by 5 bases and J by 5 bases, with 15 bases between. The length of the CDR3 is 14 residues. For the CDR3, the DNA is TGTGCCAGTAGTCGCTTCGGGGACCGGGAGACCCAGTACTTC. Protein product: CASSRFGDRETQYF.

This clone was seen only a few times. The gene calls are TRBV14 and TRBJ1-2; D perhaps matches TRBD1 (6 bases). The germline V gene encodes CDR1 SGHDN and CDR2 FVKESK. The CDR3 contains 14 residues. V lost 6 bases to trimming and J lost 4 bases, with 15 bases between them. The CDR3 DNA follows: TGTGCCAGCAGTCACGGGTACAGGGCCTATGGCTACACCTTC. Translation gives CASSHGYRAYGYTF.

The CDR3 coding sequence is TGTGCCAGCAGTTTTCACGGGATAGGATCACCCCTCCACTTT. This gives the protein CASSFHGIGSPLHF. The chain recombines TRBV27 with TRBJ1-6; unclear D gene. CDR1 MNHEY and CDR2 SMNVEV come from the germline V gene (reference sequence). Deletions cut 3 bases from V and 10 bases from J, with 13 bases between. The CDR3 loop spans 14 amino acids.

The chain carries TRBV18 and TRBJ1-5; weak D call: TRBD1 (5 bases). Germline-derived CDR1 and CDR2 are KGHSH and LQKENI. There are 14 residues in the CDR3. Trimming shortened V by 1 base and J by 4 bases, and 8 bases separated the two germline ends. Written as DNA, the CDR3 is TGTGCCAGCTCACCACGGGACCAAAATCAGCCCCAGCATTTT. Its translation is CASSPRDQNQPQHF.